This is a list of T cell receptor beta chains from one sample in a study of blood T cell repertoires in COVID-19. Assay: immunoSEQ multiplex PCR; the TCRdb copy retains only in-frame clones and omits some. The data show about 150,000 clones, 65% to 90% seen once. Sequenced material: peripheral blood. The receptor set was obtained from a woman in her 50s with acute or convalescent COVID-19. CDR3s include the opening cysteine and the closing phenylalanine or tryptophan. D genes are given only for firm matches. Only part of the rows carry a size: once, few, many, or a class if the clone is expanded.

abundance: NA; d_gene: NA; v_gene: TRBV6-2/TRBV6-3; j_gene: TRBJ1-3; CDR3nt: TGTGCCAGCAGCGTTACAGCCGACTCTGGAAACACCATATATTTT; CDR3aa: CASSVTADSGNTIYF
abundance: NA; d_gene: NA; v_gene: TRBV4-3; j_gene: TRBJ2-3; CDR3nt: TGCGCCAGCAGCCTCGCTGGAGGGGGGGCCGCAGATACGCAGTATTTT; CDR3aa: CASSLAGGGAADTQYF
abundance: NA; d_gene: TRBD2; v_gene: TRBV5-4; j_gene: TRBJ2-7; CDR3nt: TGTGCCAGCAGCTTACGGGAGGGCGCCTACGAGCAGTACTTC; CDR3aa: CASSLREGAYEQYF
abundance: NA; d_gene: NA; v_gene: TRBV12-2; j_gene: TRBJ1-4; CDR3nt: TGTGCAAGTCGCCCCAACAGGATTGAAGGGACAACTAATGAAAAACTGTTTTTT; CDR3aa: CASRPNRIEGTTNEKLFF
abundance: NA; d_gene: TRBD2; v_gene: TRBV6-2/TRBV6-3; j_gene: TRBJ2-3; CDR3nt: TGTGCCAGCAGTTACGATAGCGGGGGGGCCAGAGATACGCAGTATTTT; CDR3aa: CASSYDSGGARDTQYF
abundance: NA; d_gene: NA; v_gene: TRBV11-2; j_gene: TRBJ1-4; CDR3nt: TGTGCCAGCAGCTTTGAGACTGGGGAAAAACTGTTTTTT; CDR3aa: CASSFETGEKLFF
abundance: NA; d_gene: NA; v_gene: TRBV29-1; j_gene: TRBJ2-1; CDR3nt: TGCAGCGCTCCGGACTGGAGCTCCTACAATGAGCAGTTCTTC; CDR3aa: CSAPDWSSYNEQFF
abundance: NA; d_gene: TRBD1; v_gene: TRBV6-5; j_gene: TRBJ1-5; CDR3nt: TGTGCCAGCAGGATAAAGGGGGCGGATCAGCCCCAGCATTTT; CDR3aa: CASRIKGADQPQHF
abundance: NA; d_gene: TRBD2; v_gene: TRBV9; j_gene: TRBJ2-1; CDR3nt: TGTGCCAGCAGCGTAGACCCACCGGGACTAGAAGAGATCAATGAGCAGTTCTTC; CDR3aa: CASSVDPPGLEEINEQFF
abundance: NA; d_gene: TRBD1; v_gene: TRBV4-2; j_gene: TRBJ1-1; CDR3nt: TGTGCCAGCAGCCAAGATTGGGACAGGGATGCTTTCTTT; CDR3aa: CASSQDWDRDAFF
abundance: few; d_gene: TRBD1; v_gene: TRBV5-1; j_gene: TRBJ1-4; CDR3nt: TGCGCCAGCGCAACTTCCGGGACAGGGTATGAAAAACTGTTTTTT; CDR3aa: CASATSGTGYEKLFF
abundance: NA; d_gene: NA; v_gene: TRBV19; j_gene: TRBJ1-2; CDR3nt: TGTGCCAGTAGGGGGGCTCGTGGCTACACCTTC; CDR3aa: CASRGARGYTF
abundance: NA; d_gene: NA; v_gene: TRBV7-3; j_gene: TRBJ1-6; CDR3nt: TGTGCCAGCAGCCGAGGCCCATCTAATTCACCCCTCCACTTT; CDR3aa: CASSRGPSNSPLHF
abundance: NA; d_gene: NA; v_gene: TRBV2; j_gene: TRBJ2-3; CDR3nt: TGTGCCAGCAGTGAAAGGCGGGATCTGGATACGCAGTATTTT; CDR3aa: CASSERRDLDTQYF
abundance: NA; d_gene: NA; v_gene: TRBV7-6; j_gene: TRBJ2-5; CDR3nt: TGTGCCAGCAGCCAATCGTTTTTGGGGGGCCAAGAGACCCAGTACTTC; CDR3aa: CASSQSFLGGQETQYF
abundance: once; d_gene: NA; v_gene: TRBV19; j_gene: TRBJ1-2; CDR3nt: TGTGCCAGTAGCCAGCTCCTCCGGGACACGGTATATGGCTACACCTTC; CDR3aa: CASSQLLRDTVYGYTF
abundance: NA; d_gene: TRBD2; v_gene: TRBV7-9; j_gene: TRBJ2-3; CDR3nt: TGTGCCAGCAGCCTCAGCGGGGGGAGCACAGATACGCAGTATTTT; CDR3aa: CASSLSGGSTDTQYF
abundance: NA; d_gene: NA; v_gene: TRBV5-1; j_gene: TRBJ2-5; CDR3nt: TGCGCCAGCAGCACTAATGGACCCGGGAGCCAAGAGACCCAGTACTTC; CDR3aa: CASSTNGPGSQETQYF
abundance: NA; d_gene: NA; v_gene: TRBV6-5; j_gene: TRBJ1-2; CDR3nt: TGTGCCAGCAGTAAACCGGACAACCTGGGCTATGGCTACACCTTC; CDR3aa: CASSKPDNLGYGYTF
abundance: NA; d_gene: TRBD1; v_gene: TRBV5-4; j_gene: TRBJ1-2; CDR3nt: TGTGCCAGCAGCTTGGGCGGGGGGACAGGGGGCTCAGCTAACTATGGCTACACCTTC; CDR3aa: CASSLGGGTGGSANYGYTF
abundance: NA; d_gene: NA; v_gene: TRBV7-2; j_gene: TRBJ1-2; CDR3nt: TGTGCCAGCAGCTTAGTTCATAAGGGGAATGGCTACACCTTC; CDR3aa: CASSLVHKGNGYTF
abundance: NA; d_gene: NA; v_gene: TRBV5-1; j_gene: TRBJ2-2; CDR3nt: TGCGCCAGCACAGTGCAGTCTCGAACCGGGGAGCTGTTTTTT; CDR3aa: CASTVQSRTGELFF
abundance: NA; d_gene: NA; v_gene: TRBV5-6; j_gene: TRBJ2-2; CDR3nt: TGTGCCAGCGAACCGAGGCAGCCGAACACCGGGGAGCTGTTTTTT; CDR3aa: CASEPRQPNTGELFF
abundance: few; d_gene: NA; v_gene: TRBV7-8; j_gene: TRBJ1-6; CDR3nt: TGTGCCAGCAGCTTATTCCGGTATTACTCAGGCGCCGTTGATCGTTCACCCCTCCACTTT; CDR3aa: CASSLFRYYSGAVDRSPLHF
abundance: few; d_gene: NA; v_gene: TRBV13; j_gene: TRBJ2-1; CDR3nt: TGTGCCAGCAGCTTGCCCGGGACTCTCTCCTACAATGAGCAGTTCTTC; CDR3aa: CASSLPGTLSYNEQFF
abundance: NA; d_gene: TRBD1; v_gene: TRBV5-4; j_gene: TRBJ1-6; CDR3nt: TGTGCCAGCAGCTTGGCAGGGGGCTTGAATTCACCCCTCCACTTT; CDR3aa: CASSLAGGLNSPLHF
abundance: NA; d_gene: NA; v_gene: TRBV7-9; j_gene: TRBJ1-2; CDR3nt: TGTGCCAGCAGCTCTGCAGGGGCAGGGCACACCTTC; CDR3aa: CASSSAGAGHTF
abundance: once; d_gene: TRBD2; v_gene: TRBV24-1; j_gene: TRBJ2-1; CDR3nt: TGTGCCACCAGTGATACGGGGGGTAAGCAGTTCTTC; CDR3aa: CATSDTGGKQFF
abundance: NA; d_gene: NA; v_gene: TRBV28; j_gene: TRBJ2-1; CDR3nt: TGTGCCAGCAGTAACGGGGGTACCGTCTACAATGAGCAGTTCTTC; CDR3aa: CASSNGGTVYNEQFF